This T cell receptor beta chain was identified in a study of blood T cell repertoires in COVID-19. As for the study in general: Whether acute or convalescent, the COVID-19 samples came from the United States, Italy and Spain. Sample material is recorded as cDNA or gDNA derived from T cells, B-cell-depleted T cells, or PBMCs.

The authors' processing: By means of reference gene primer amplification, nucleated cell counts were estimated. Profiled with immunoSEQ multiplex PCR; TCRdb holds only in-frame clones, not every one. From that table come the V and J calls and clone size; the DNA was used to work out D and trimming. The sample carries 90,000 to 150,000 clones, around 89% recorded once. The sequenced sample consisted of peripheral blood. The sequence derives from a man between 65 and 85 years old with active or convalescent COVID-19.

CDR3 in amino acids: CASSEYSQETQYF. For the CDR3, the DNA is TGTGCCAGCAGTGAATACAGTCAAGAGACCCAGTACTTC. V is TRBV25-1 and J is TRBJ2-5; D gene uncertain. V was pared by 0 bases and J by 2 bases, with 4 bases between. Germline V gene data show CDR1 as MGHDK and CDR2 as SYGVNS. The CDR3 consists of 13 residues.